The clone carrying this TCR beta chain was found a few times. Trimming took off 5 bases at V and 0 bases at J, with 15 bases between the two ends. This CDR3 comprises 15 residues. CDR1 and CDR2 from the germline V gene are SGHRS and YFSETQ. After constant-region reverse-primer amplification, full-length variable regions underwent semi-nested PCR with Nested Universal Primer A. TCRdb reprocessed the 5' RACE reads with MiXCR, giving one entry per CDR3 protein. Of approximately 53,000 distinct CDR3 sequences listed, more than 25% are singletons. V usage is TRBV5-1 and J usage is TRBJ2-7; no reliable D call. The source is a female donor with breast cancer. Sequenced sample: tumor-infiltrating memory CD4+ T cells sorted from the breast tumor. Regarding subset: memory CD4+ T cells, CD4+CD45RO+CD25-. For the CDR3, the DNA is TGCGCCAGCAGTGAAAACAACGGGCCCTCCTACGAGCAGTACTTC. Encoded protein: CASSENNGPSYEQYF.